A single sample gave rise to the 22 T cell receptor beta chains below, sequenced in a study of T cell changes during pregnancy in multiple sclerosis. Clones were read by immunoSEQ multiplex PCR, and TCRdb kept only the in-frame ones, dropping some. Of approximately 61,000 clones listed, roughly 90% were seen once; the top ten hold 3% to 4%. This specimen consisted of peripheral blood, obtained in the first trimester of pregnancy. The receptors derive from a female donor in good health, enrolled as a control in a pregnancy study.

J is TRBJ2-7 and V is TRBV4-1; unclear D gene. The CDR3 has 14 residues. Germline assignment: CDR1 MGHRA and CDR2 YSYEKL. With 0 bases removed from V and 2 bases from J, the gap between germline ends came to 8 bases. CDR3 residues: CASSQEAFAYEQYF. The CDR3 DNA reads TGCGCCAGCAGCCAAGAGGCTTTTGCCTACGAGCAGTACTTC.

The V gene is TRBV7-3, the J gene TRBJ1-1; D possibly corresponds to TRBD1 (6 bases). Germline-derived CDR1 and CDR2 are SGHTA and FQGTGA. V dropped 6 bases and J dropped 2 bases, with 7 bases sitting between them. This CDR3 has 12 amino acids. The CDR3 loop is CASRQGNTEAFF. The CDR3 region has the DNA TGTGCCAGCAGACAGGGAAACACTGAAGCTTTCTTT.

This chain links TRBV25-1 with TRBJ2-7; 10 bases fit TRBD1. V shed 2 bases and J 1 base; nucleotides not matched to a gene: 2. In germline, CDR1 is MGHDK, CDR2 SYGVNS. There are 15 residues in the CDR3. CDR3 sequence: CASSETDRGSYEQYF. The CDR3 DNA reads TGTGCCAGCAGTGAAACGGACAGGGGGTCCTACGAGCAGTACTTC.

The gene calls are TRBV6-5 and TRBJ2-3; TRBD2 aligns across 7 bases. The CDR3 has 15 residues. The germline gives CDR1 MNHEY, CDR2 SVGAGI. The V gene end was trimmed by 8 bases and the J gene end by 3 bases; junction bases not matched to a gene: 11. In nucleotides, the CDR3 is TGTGCCAGCCATAAGCTAGCGGACGTAACAGATACGCAGTATTTT. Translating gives CASHKLADVTDTQYF.

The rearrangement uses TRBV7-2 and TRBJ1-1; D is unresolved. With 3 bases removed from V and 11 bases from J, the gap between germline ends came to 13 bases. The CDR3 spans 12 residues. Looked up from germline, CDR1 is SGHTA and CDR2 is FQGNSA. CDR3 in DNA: TGTGCCAGCAGCTTCGGGTACCTTGGGGCTTTCTTT. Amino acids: CASSFGYLGAFF.

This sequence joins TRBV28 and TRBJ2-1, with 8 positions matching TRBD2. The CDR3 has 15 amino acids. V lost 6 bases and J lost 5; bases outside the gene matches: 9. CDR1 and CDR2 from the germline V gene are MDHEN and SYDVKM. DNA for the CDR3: TGTGCCAGCAGGGGAGCGGGAGAAGGAAACAATGAGCAGTTCTTC. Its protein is CASRGAGEGNNEQFF.

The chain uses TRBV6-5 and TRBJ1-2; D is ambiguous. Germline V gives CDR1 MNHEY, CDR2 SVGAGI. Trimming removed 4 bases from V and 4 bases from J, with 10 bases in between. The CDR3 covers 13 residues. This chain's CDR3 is CASSSLSGYGYTF. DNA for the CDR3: TGTGCCAGCAGTTCCCTGTCCGGCTATGGCTACACCTTC.

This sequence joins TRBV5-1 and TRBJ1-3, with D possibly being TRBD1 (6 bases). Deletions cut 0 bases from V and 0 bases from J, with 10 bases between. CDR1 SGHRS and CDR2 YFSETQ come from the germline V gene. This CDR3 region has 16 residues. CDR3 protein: CASSLAGQNSGNTIYF. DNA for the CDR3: TGCGCCAGCAGCTTGGCCGGACAGAACTCTGGAAACACCATATATTTT.

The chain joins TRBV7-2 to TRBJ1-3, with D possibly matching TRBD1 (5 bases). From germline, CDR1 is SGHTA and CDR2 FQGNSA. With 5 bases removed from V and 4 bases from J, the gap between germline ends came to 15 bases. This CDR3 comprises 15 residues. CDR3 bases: TGTGCCAGCAGCCCTCGGGGGGTTTACGGAAACACCATATATTTT. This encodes CASSPRGVYGNTIYF.

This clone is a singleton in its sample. Here the CDR3 reads CASSPLAGGGYSYNEQFF. CDR3 bases: TGTGCCAGTAGTCCTCTAGCGGGAGGGGGATATTCCTACAATGAGCAGTTCTTC. The rearrangement uses TRBV19 and TRBJ2-1; 12 bases map to TRBD2. The CDR3 is 18 amino acids. Germline assignment: CDR1 LNHDA and CDR2 SQIVND (reference sequence). V lost 5 bases, J lost 1 base, and 9 bases stayed unmatched.

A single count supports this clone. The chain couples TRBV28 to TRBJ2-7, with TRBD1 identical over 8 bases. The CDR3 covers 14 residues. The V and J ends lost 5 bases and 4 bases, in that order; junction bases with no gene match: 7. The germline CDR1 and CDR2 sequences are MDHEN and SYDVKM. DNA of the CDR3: TGTGCCAGCAGTCCCCCGGACAGGGCATACGAGCAGTACTTC. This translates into CASSPPDRAYEQYF.

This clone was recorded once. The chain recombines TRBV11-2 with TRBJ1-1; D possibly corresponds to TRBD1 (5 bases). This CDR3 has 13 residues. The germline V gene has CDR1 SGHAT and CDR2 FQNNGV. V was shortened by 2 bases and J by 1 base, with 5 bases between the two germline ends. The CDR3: CASSLQGNTEAFF. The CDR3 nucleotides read TGTGCCAGCAGCTTACAGGGGAACACTGAAGCTTTCTTT. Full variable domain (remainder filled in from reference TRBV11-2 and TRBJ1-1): EAGVAQSPRYKIIEKRQSVAFWCNPISGHATLYWYQQILGQGPKLLIQFQNNGVVDDSQLPKDRFSAERLKGVDSTLKIQPAKLEDSAVYLCASSLQGNTEAFFGQGTRLTVV.

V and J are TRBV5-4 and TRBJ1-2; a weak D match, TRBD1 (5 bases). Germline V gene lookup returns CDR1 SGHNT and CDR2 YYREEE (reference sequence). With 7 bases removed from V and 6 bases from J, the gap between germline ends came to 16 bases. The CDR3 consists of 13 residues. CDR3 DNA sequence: TGTGCCAGCGAGACCGGGGGTCGGGATGGCTACACCTTC. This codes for CASETGGRDGYTF.

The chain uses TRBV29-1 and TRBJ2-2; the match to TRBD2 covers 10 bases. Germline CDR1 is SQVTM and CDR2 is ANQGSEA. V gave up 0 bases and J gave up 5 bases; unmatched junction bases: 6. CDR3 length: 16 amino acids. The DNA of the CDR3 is TGCAGCGTTGAAGATATTAGCGGGAGGTCGACCGGGGAGCTGTTTTTT. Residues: CSVEDISGRSTGELFF.

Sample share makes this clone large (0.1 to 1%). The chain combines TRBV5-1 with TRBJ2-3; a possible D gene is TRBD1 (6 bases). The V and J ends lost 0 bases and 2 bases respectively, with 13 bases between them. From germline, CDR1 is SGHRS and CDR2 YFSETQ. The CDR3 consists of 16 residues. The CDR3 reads CASSLGVGTTTDTQYF. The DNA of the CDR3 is TGCGCCAGCAGCTTGGGGGTTGGGACAACCACAGATACGCAGTATTTT.

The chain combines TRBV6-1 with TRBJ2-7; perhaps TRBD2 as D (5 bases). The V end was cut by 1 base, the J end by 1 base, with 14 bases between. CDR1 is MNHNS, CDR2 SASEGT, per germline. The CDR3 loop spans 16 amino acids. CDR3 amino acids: CASSEERGWGSYEQYF. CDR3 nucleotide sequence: TGTGCCAGCAGTGAAGAACGGGGTTGGGGTTCCTACGAGCAGTACTTC.

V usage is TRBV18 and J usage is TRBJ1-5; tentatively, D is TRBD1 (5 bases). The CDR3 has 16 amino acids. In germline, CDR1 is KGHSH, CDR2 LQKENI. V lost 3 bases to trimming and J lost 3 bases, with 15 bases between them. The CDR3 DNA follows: TGTGCCAGCTCACCCGCTCCGACAGCCTACAATCAGCCCCAGCATTTT. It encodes CASSPAPTAYNQPQHF.

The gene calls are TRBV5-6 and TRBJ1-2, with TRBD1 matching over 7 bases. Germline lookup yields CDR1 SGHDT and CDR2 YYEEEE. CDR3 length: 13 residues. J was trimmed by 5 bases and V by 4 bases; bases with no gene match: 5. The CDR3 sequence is CASSQGDSYGYTF. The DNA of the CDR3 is TGTGCCAGCAGCCAAGGGGACAGTTATGGCTACACCTTC.

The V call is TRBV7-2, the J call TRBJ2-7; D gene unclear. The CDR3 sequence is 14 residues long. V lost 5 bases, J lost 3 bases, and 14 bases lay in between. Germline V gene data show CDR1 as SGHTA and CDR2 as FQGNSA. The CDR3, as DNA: TGTGCCAGCAGCCCAACCCCTAAAAACTACGAGCAGTACTTC. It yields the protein CASSPTPKNYEQYF.

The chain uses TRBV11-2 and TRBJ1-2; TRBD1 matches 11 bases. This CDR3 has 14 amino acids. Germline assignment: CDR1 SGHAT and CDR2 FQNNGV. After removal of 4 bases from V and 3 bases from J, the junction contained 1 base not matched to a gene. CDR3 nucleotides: TGTGCCAGCAGCTGGGACAGGGGGGACTATGGCTACACCTTC. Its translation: CASSWDRGDYGYTF.

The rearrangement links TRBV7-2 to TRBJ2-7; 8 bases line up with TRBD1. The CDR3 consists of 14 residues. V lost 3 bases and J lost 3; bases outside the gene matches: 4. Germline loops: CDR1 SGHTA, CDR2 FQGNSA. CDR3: CASSFRQGFYEQYF. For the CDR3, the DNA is TGTGCCAGCAGCTTCCGACAGGGGTTCTACGAGCAGTACTTC.

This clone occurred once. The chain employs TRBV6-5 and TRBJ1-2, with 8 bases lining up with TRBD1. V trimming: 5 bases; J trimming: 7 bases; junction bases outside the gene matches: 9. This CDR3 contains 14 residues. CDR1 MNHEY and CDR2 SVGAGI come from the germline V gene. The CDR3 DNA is TGTGCCAGCAGTCCCTCCCAGGGGGCGGGTGGCTACACCTTC. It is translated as CASSPSQGAGGYTF.